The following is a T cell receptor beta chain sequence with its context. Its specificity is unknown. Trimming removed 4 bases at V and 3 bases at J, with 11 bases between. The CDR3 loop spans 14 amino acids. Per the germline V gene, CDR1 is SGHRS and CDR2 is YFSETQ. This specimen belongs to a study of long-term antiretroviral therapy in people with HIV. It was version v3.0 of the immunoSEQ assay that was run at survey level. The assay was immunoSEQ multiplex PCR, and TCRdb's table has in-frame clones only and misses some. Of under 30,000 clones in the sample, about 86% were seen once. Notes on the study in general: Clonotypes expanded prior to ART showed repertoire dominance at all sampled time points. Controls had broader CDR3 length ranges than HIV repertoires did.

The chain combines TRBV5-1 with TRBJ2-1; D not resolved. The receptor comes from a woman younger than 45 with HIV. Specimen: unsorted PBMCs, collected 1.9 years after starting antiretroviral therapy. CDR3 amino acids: CASSTNQNYNEQFF. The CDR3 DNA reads TGCGCCAGCAGCACGAACCAGAACTACAATGAGCAGTTCTTC.